This TCR beta chain derives from a study of T cell repertoires in cytomegalovirus infection. General study results and limits: There were HLA-C-restricted CMV-specific TCR beta clonotypes dominating the ex vivo response.

The CDR3 has 15 amino acids. The germline V and J ends were trimmed by 2 bases and 0 bases, with 10 bases remaining between them. This clonotype occurred many times. Its antigen is unknown. Using its own MiXCR run on the reads, TCRdb lists one record per CDR3 protein. The sample has roughly 600,000 distinct CDR3 sequences; roughly 24% are singletons. The receptor was derived from a human donor in good health (CMV status not recorded). Some clones in this sample may be carry-over from other donors' samples. The source material was CD8+ T cells from PBMCs. V is TRBV12-3 or TRBV12-4 and J is TRBJ1-2; D not certain. The CDR3 bases are TGTGCCAGCAGTTTAAGCGGGCTCTCTAACTATGGCTACACCTTC. Protein product: CASSLSGLSNYGYTF.